This passage covers 24 T cell receptor beta chains from one sample sequenced in a study of CD8+CD57+ T cells in acquired aplastic anemia (dated by TCRdb to the late 2010s). The sequencing machine was an Illumina HiSeq 2000. Genomic DNA was used as template for profiling of TCR beta VDJ combinations and CDR3 sequences. TCRdb ran its own pipeline on the public reads, namely fastp trimming at Q25 and MiXCR clone calling, and kept in-frame beta chains. Identical CDR3 protein sequences are pooled into one entry, listed with their most common genes and DNA. The sample includes over 200,000 distinct CDR3 sequences, with about 59% observed a single time. Roughly 29% of the sample is in the top ten clones. Sequenced input: sorted CD4+, CD8+, or CD8+CD57+ T cells (not recorded which) from PBMCs. The receptors were sampled from a human donor in good health.

In this sample, this clonotype turned up many times. The chain is built from TRBV5-5 and TRBJ2-7; 9 nucleotides agree with TRBD1. From germline, CDR1 is SGHKS and CDR2 YYEKEE (reference sequence). The V and J ends lost 3 bases and 6 bases, in that order; junction bases with no gene match: 7. The CDR3 has 14 amino acids. CDR3 loop: CASSWTGVRSEQYF. For the CDR3, the DNA is TGTGCCAGCAGCTGGACAGGGGTCCGAAGCGAGCAGTACTTC.

The rearrangement uses TRBV7-3 and TRBJ2-1, with D unresolved. The CDR3 has 13 amino acids. CDR1 and CDR2 from the germline V gene are SGHTA and FQGTGA. Deletions cut 2 bases from V and 3 bases from J, with 5 bases between. The CDR3 DNA follows: TGTGCCAGCAGCTTAGGAATCTACAATGAGCAGTTCTTC. Translation: CASSLGIYNEQFF. The entire variable domain, with the rest obtained from reference TRBV7-3 and TRBJ2-1, is as follows: GAGVSQTPSNKVTEKGKYVELRCDPISGHTALYWYRQSLGQGPEFLIYFQGTGAADDSGLPNDRFFAVRPEGSVSTLKIQRTERGDSAVYLCASSLGIYNEQFFGPGTRLTVL.

The gene calls are TRBV20-1 and TRBJ2-7; D remains unclear. The length of the CDR3 is 10 residues. Deletions cut 4 bases from V and 5 bases from J, with 6 bases between. Germline V gene data show CDR1 as DFQATT and CDR2 as SNEGSKA (reference sequence). The CDR3 sequence is CSAMGNEQYF. In nucleotides, the CDR3 is TGCAGTGCTATGGGAAACGAGCAGTACTTC.

In its sample, this clonotype was seen many times. This rearrangement joins TRBV4-1 to TRBJ2-2; D is uncertain. CDR1 MGHRA and CDR2 YSYEKL come from the germline V gene. Trimming left V 0 bases short and J 0 bases short, with 14 bases between. This CDR3 spans 18 amino acids. This chain's CDR3 is CASSQEGLAETNTGELFF. The CDR3 DNA is TGCGCCAGCAGCCAAGAAGGGCTGGCGGAAACGAACACCGGGGAGCTGTTTTTT.

In this sample, this clonotype turned up many times. This chain joins TRBV20-1 and TRBJ2-7; D might be TRBD2 (5 bases). This CDR3 is 15 amino acids long. Germline lookup yields CDR1 DFQATT and CDR2 SNEGSKA (reference sequence). The V end lost 1 base, the J end lost 2 bases, and 15 bases lay between the germline ends. The CDR3 DNA sequence: TGCAGTGCTAGAGTCCGGACCGGGGAAGCCTACGAGCAGTACTTC. Residues: CSARVRTGEAYEQYF.

This clonotype was observed a single time. The V call is TRBV20-1, the J call TRBJ2-7; TRBD2 agrees at 15 bases. Trimming cost V 3 bases and J 7 bases; bases outside gene matches: 13. The CDR3 is made up of 17 amino acids. The germline gives CDR1 DFQATT, CDR2 SNEGSKA (reference sequence). CDR3: CSARTLGTSGGMQEQYF. The CDR3 coding sequence is TGCAGTGCTAGGACATTAGGGACTAGCGGGGGGATGCAAGAGCAGTACTTC.

This clonotype appeared a few times. The CDR3 DNA reads TGTGCCACCAGTGATCCGAGTCCTCAGGGATATACGCAGTATTTT. It yields the protein CATSDPSPQGYTQYF. The V call is TRBV24-1, the J call TRBJ2-3, with D tentatively TRBD1 (5 bases). The CDR3 covers 15 residues. The germline V gene encodes CDR1 KGHDR and CDR2 SFDVKD. Trimming pared 3 bases from V and 7 bases from J, leaving 16 bases between.

The chain has TRBV29-1 and TRBJ2-7; D gene unclear. V lost 8 bases, J lost 0 bases, and 11 bases lay in between. Looked up from germline, CDR1 is SQVTM and CDR2 is ANQGSEA. This CDR3 has 12 amino acids. The CDR3 coding sequence is TGCAGCACGATCCCAGACTCCTACGAGCAGTACTTC. It specifies CSTIPDSYEQYF.

In its sample, this clonotype was seen a few times. V is TRBV29-1 and J is TRBJ2-1; 8 bases match TRBD1. The CDR3 length is 12 residues. V was clipped by 6 bases and J by 7 bases; unmatched bases: 5. CDR1 is SQVTM, CDR2 ANQGSEA, per germline. CDR3 sequence reads: CSVARTGNEQFF. The CDR3 coding sequence is TGCAGCGTCGCAAGGACAGGGAATGAGCAGTTCTTC.

The chain couples TRBV5-6 to TRBJ2-7; TRBD2 aligns across 8 bases. The CDR3 is 14 residues long. Germline V gene data show CDR1 as SGHDT and CDR2 as YYEEEE. J gave up 1 base and V 6 bases, and 6 bases lay outside the gene matches. The CDR3 region has the DNA TGTGCCAGCACGGAACTAGCGGATTCCTACGAGCAGTACTTC. It specifies CASTELADSYEQYF.

On this clonotype: The conserved closing phenylalanine or tryptophan is absent in this CDR3, likely reflecting a read error. The chain combines TRBV20-1 with TRBJ2-7, with a weak D call TRBD1 (6 bases). V lost 4 bases to trimming and J lost 1 base, with 8 bases between them. CDR3 length equals 12 residues. Germline V gene sequence: CDR1 DFQATT, CDR2 SNEGSKA (reference sequence). CDR3 DNA: TGCAGTGCTACTGACAGGTCCTACGAGCAGTACCTC. Translating gives CSATDRSYEQYL.

This chain joins TRBV6-7 and TRBJ1-5; D is ambiguous. TRBV6-7 is labeled an ORF, and its function is uncertain. CDR3 length: 14 residues. Trimming removed 2 bases from V and 5 bases from J, with 10 bases in between. This chain's CDR3 is CASSYNQAYQPQHF. CDR3 nucleotide sequence: TGTGCCAGCAGTTACAACCAGGCTTATCAGCCCCAGCATTTT.

As regards this clonotype: This is likely a read error, given that the CDR3 carries no conserved phenylalanine or tryptophan at its end. The DNA is left out, because the CDR3 cannot be placed on it with certainty; the CDR3 is given as TCRdb lists it. The J gene is TRBJ1-3, the V gene TRBV7-8; the D call in the table, TRBD1, was not verified against the DNA. The germline gives CDR1 SGHVS, CDR2 FQNEAQ. The CDR3 length equals 11 residues, ends included. The CDR3 sequence: CASSLERGPWT.

This rearrangement joins TRBV29-1 to TRBJ2-1; TRBD2 aligns across 8 bases. Germline CDR1 SQVTM, CDR2 ANQGSEA. The junction had 11 bases not matched to a gene; V was cut back by 8 bases and J by 8 bases. This CDR3 is 13 amino acids long. CDR3 bases: TGCAGCAGTGAGAACGGGGGGGCATATGAGCAGTTCTTC. Encoded protein: CSSENGGAYEQFF.

This chain uses TRBV20-1 with TRBJ2-7; 7 nucleotides line up with TRBD1. Trimming removed 4 bases from V and 5 bases from J; junction bases left unmatched: 11. The germline gives CDR1 DFQATT, CDR2 SNEGSKA (reference sequence). CDR3 length equals 14 residues. CDR3 nucleotide sequence: TGCAGTGCTACCGACCCCCTGACAGGGAACGAGCAGTACTTC. Its protein product is CSATDPLTGNEQYF.

With regard to this clonotype: The limits of the CDR3 on the DNA are not certain, so only TCRdb's listed CDR3 is given. The V and J genes are TRBV12-3 or TRBV12-4 and TRBJ2-1; TRBD2 was called by the table and not checked on the DNA. 22 amino acids form the CDR3, both terminal residues included. The CDR3 is CASSFYICSARVAEYSYNEQFF.

This clonotype was counted at least ten times. The V and J genes are TRBV9 and TRBJ2-1, with a possible D match to TRBD2 (5 bases). This CDR3 has 13 amino acids. CDR1 SGDLS and CDR2 YYNGEE come from the germline V gene. Trimming cost V 7 bases and J 5 bases, with 13 bases left between them. CDR3 nucleotide sequence: TGTGCCAGCGCCCCAAGCGGAAACAATGAGCAGTTCTTC. This gives the protein CASAPSGNNEQFF.

There are many counts of this clonotype. The chain links TRBV9 to TRBJ2-1; 7 bases are shared with TRBD2. Germline CDR1 and CDR2: SGDLS and YYNGEE. CDR3 length equals 14 residues. Germline trimming cut 2 bases from V and 8 bases from J; bases unmatched to any gene: 7. The CDR3 DNA reads TGTGCCAGCAGCGTCCGAGCGGGATGGTATGAGCAGTTCTTC. It encodes CASSVRAGWYEQFF. The complete variable domain, with remaining parts taken from reference TRBV9 and TRBJ2-1, reads DSGVTQTPKHLITATGQRVTLRCSPRSGDLSVYWYQQSLDQGLQFLIQYYNGEERAKGNILERFSAQQFPDLHSELNLSSLELGDSALYFCASSVRAGWYEQFFGPGTRLTVL.

The chain recombines TRBV7-9 with TRBJ2-7; no clear D gene. Germline CDR1 SEHNR, CDR2 FQNEAQ (reference sequence). Trimming took 2 bases from V and 0 from J, leaving 11 bases between them. CDR3 length: 15 amino acids. The CDR3 nucleotides read TGTGCCAGCAGCTTACTGGGCCCGAGCTCCTACGAGCAGTACTTC. Its translation: CASSLLGPSSYEQYF.

The chain links TRBV7-3 to TRBJ2-3, with no clear D. Trimming took off 5 bases at V and 4 bases at J, with 16 bases between the two ends. Germline V CDR1 and CDR2: SGHTA, FQGTGA. This CDR3 spans 15 amino acids. CDR3 nucleotides: TGTGCCAGCAGCCCTGGCAATTCGGGTGCAGATACGCAGTATTTT. Translation gives CASSPGNSGADTQYF.

The rearrangement joins TRBV10-3 to TRBJ2-1; possible D gene TRBD2, 6 bases. Trimming pared 10 bases from V and 0 bases from J, leaving 10 bases between. The V gene's germline CDR1 is ENHRY and CDR2 SYGVKD. This CDR3 has 13 residues. This CDR3 is CASGAVSYNEQFF. CDR3 DNA: TGTGCCAGCGGGGCAGTCTCCTACAATGAGCAGTTCTTC.

The genes are TRBV20-1 and TRBJ1-4, with D tentatively TRBD1 (6 bases). Trimming shortened V by 7 bases and J by 3 bases, and 12 bases separated the two germline ends. The germline V gene encodes CDR1 DFQATT and CDR2 SNEGSKA (reference sequence). CDR3 length equals 13 residues. Here the CDR3 reads CSVRGGANEKLFF. The DNA for the CDR3 is TGCAGTGTGCGAGGGGGGGCTAATGAAAAACTGTTTTTT.

The chain has TRBV7-7 and TRBJ2-1; D is unresolved. Looked up from germline, CDR1 is SSHAT and CDR2 is FNYEAQ (reference sequence). V was clipped by 3 bases and J by 12 bases, with 15 bases between them. The CDR3 sequence is 13 residues long. CDR3 in DNA: TGTGCCAGCAGCTTGGTAGAGGACGGTGGGCAGTTCTTC. Its translation: CASSLVEDGGQFF.

This chain links TRBV10-3 with TRBJ1-5; TRBD1 might be the D (5 bases). The germline V gene has CDR1 ENHRY and CDR2 SYGVKD. Trimming left V 3 bases short and J 5 bases short, with 11 bases between. The CDR3 is 14 amino acids. CDR3 residues: CAISDDSLYQPQHF. The CDR3 DNA sequence: TGTGCCATCAGTGACGACAGCCTCTATCAGCCCCAGCATTTT.